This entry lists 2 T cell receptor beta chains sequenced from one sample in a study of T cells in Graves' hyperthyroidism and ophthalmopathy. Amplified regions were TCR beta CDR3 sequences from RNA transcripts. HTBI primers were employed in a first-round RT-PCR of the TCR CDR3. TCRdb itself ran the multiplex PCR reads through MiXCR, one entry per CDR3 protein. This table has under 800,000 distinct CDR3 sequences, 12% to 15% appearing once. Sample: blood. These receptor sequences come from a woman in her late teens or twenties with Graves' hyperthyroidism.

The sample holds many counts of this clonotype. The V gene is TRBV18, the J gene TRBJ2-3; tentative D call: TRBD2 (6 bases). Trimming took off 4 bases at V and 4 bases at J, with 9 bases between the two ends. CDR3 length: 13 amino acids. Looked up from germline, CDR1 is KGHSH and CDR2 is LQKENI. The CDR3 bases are TGTGCCAGCTCACGTGGGACTTCAGATACGCAGTATTTT. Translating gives CASSRGTSDTQYF.

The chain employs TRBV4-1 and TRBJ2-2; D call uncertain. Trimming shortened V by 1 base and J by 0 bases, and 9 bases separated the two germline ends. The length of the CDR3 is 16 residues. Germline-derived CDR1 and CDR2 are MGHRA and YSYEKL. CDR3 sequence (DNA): TGCGCCAGCAGCCAAGTCCCTAATACGAACACCGGGGAGCTGTTTTTT. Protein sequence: CASSQVPNTNTGELFF.